Below, 8 T cell receptor beta chains from the same sample are listed, as sequenced in a study of blood T cell repertoires in COVID-19. Sequencing used immunoSEQ multiplex PCR; TCRdb keeps in-frame clones, though not all of them. The profile shows approximately 150,000 clones, around four fifths of them singletons. Sequencing was carried out using PBMCs or T cells enriched from blood (not recorded which). The source of these receptors is a man between 35 and 55 years old with acute COVID-19.

The rearrangement joins TRBV15 to TRBJ2-7, with no clear D. The CDR3 has 17 amino acids. Germline assignment: CDR1 LNHNV and CDR2 YYDKDF (reference sequence). Deletions cut 0 bases from V and 2 bases from J, with 17 bases between. CDR3 amino acids: CATSRDRLGGTTYEQYF. CDR3 in DNA: TGTGCCACCAGCAGAGATCGTTTGGGTGGTACTACCTACGAGCAGTACTTC.

The chain is built from TRBV3-1 (or the pseudogene TRBV3-2) and TRBJ2-1, with 8 positions matching TRBD2. Germline CDR1 is LGHDT and CDR2 is YNNKEL (reference sequence). The V and J ends lost 0 bases and 4 bases, in that order; junction bases with no gene match: 5. The CDR3 is 16 residues long. The CDR3 sequence is CASSQDSGTQYNEQFF. DNA for the CDR3: TGTGCCAGCAGCCAAGATAGCGGGACTCAGTACAATGAGCAGTTCTTC.

V and J are TRBV5-1 and TRBJ2-3, with TRBD2 matching over 16 bases. Germline values: CDR1 SGHRS, CDR2 YFSETQ. V dropped 3 bases and J dropped 1; count of bases not matched to a gene: 8. The CDR3 has 19 residues. The CDR3 region is CASSSSGTSGGAGTDTQYF. CDR3 DNA: TGCGCCAGCAGCTCGTCCGGGACTAGCGGGGGGGCGGGCACAGATACGCAGTATTTT.

The gene calls are TRBV29-1 and TRBJ2-1, with D maybe TRBD2 (6 bases). Trimming took off 6 bases at V and 7 bases at J, with 16 bases between the two ends. The CDR3 runs to 13 residues. Germline loops: CDR1 SQVTM, CDR2 ANQGSEA. Here the CDR3 reads CSVRRELSNEQFF. DNA for the CDR3: TGCAGCGTCCGGAGGGAGTTGAGTAATGAGCAGTTCTTC.

The CDR3: CASSPLGRGGRDEQYF. The DNA of the CDR3 is TGTGCCAGCAGCCCCCTCGGGCGGGGGGGGAGAGACGAGCAGTACTTC. This rearrangement joins TRBV11-1 to TRBJ2-7; 9 positions agree with TRBD2. V gave up 5 bases and J gave up 5 bases; unmatched junction bases: 13. The germline V gene encodes CDR1 SGHAT and CDR2 FQDESV (reference sequence). There are 16 residues in the CDR3.

The genes are TRBV5-1 and TRBJ2-6, with a weak D call TRBD2 (5 bases). Trimming stripped 4 bases from V and 2 bases from J, with 10 bases between. CDR3 length equals 15 residues. CDR1 is SGHRS, CDR2 YFSETQ, per germline. The CDR3: CASSPGGTGANVLTF. CDR3 sequence (DNA): TGCGCCAGCAGCCCAGGAGGAACTGGGGCCAACGTCCTGACTTTC.

J is TRBJ1-1 and V is TRBV19, with D perhaps matching TRBD1 (5 bases). Looked up from germline, CDR1 is LNHDA and CDR2 is SQIVND (reference sequence). This CDR3 is 14 amino acids long. Trimming shortened V by 6 bases and J by 0 bases, and 11 bases separated the two germline ends. CDR3 region: CASRRTLMNTEAFF. CDR3 in DNA: TGTGCCAGTAGAAGGACACTTATGAACACTGAAGCTTTCTTT.

V gene TRBV6-5 combines with J gene TRBJ2-2; 10 bases agree with TRBD2. The CDR3 has 14 amino acids. J was trimmed by 7 bases and V by 7 bases; bases with no gene match: 6. Germline lookup yields CDR1 MNHEY and CDR2 SVGAGI. The CDR3 nucleotides are TGTGCCAGCACCTCTAGCGGGGGCGGCGGGGAGCTGTTTTTT. Translated: CASTSSGGGGELFF.